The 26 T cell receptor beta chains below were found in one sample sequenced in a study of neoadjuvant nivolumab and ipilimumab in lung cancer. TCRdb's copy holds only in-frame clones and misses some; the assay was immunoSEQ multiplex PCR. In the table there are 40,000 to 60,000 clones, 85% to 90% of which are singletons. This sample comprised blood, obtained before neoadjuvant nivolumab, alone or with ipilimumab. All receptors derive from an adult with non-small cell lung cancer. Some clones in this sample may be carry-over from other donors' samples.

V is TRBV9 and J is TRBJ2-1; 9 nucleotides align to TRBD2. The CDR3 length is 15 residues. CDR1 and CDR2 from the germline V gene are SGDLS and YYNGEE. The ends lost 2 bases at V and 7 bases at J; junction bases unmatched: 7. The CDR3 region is CASSVEAGGPNEQFF. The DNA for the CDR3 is TGTGCCAGCAGCGTTGAGGCGGGAGGGCCAAATGAGCAGTTCTTC.

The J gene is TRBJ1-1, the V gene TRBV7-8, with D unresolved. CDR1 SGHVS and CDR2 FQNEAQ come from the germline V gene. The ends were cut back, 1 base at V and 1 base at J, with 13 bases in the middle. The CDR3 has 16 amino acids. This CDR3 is CASSLGEGLRNTEAFF. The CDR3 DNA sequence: TGTGCCAGCAGCTTAGGGGAGGGCCTCCGGAACACTGAAGCTTTCTTT.

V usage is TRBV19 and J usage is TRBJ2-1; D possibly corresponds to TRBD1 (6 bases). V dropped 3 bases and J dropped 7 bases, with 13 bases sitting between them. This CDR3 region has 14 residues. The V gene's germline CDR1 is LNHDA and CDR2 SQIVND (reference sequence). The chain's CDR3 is CASSIGQGSNEQFF. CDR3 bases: TGTGCCAGTAGTATCGGGCAGGGGAGTAATGAGCAGTTCTTC.

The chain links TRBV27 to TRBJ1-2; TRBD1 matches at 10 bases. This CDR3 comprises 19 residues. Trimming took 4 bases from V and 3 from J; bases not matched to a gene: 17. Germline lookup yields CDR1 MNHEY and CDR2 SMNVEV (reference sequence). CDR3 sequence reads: CASSSQIGTGEGSHYGYTF. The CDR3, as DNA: TGTGCCAGCAGTTCCCAGATAGGGACAGGGGAGGGCTCCCACTATGGCTACACCTTC.

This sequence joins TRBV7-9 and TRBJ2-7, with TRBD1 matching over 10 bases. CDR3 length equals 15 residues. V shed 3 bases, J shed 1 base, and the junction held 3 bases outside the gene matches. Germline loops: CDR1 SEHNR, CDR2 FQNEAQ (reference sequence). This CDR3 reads CASSFGTGASYEQYF. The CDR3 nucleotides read TGTGCCAGCAGCTTTGGGACAGGGGCATCCTACGAGCAGTACTTC.

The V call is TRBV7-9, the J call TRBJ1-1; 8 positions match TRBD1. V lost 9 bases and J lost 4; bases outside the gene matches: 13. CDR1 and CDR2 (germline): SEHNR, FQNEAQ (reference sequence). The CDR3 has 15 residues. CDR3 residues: CASRPKDRVGTEAFF. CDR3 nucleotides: TGTGCCAGTCGGCCCAAGGACAGGGTTGGCACTGAAGCTTTCTTT.

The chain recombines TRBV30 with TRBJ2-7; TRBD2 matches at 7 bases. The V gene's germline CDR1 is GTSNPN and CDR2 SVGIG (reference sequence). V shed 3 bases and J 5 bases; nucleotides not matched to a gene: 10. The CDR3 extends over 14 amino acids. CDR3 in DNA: TGTGCCTGGAGCGGGGGAGCGGGATTTAACGAGCAGTACTTC. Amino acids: CAWSGGAGFNEQYF.

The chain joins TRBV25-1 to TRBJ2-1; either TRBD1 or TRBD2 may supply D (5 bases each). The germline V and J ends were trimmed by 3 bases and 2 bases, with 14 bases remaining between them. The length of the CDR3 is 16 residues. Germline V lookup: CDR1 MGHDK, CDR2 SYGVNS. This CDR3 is CASSDPPWGPYNEQFF. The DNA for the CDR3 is TGTGCCAGCAGTGACCCCCCCTGGGGACCCTACAATGAGCAGTTCTTC.

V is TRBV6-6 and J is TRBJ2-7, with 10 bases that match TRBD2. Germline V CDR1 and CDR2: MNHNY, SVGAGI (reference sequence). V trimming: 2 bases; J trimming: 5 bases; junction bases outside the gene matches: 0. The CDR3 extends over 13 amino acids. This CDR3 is CASSYLAGDEQYF. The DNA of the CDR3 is TGTGCCAGCAGTTACCTAGCGGGAGACGAGCAGTACTTC.

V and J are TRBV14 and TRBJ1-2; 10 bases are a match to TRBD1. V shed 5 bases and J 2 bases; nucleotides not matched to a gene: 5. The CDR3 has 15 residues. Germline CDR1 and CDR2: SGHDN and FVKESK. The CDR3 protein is CASSGPGQGNYGYTF. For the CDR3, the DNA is TGTGCCAGCAGCGGACCGGGACAGGGGAACTATGGCTACACCTTC. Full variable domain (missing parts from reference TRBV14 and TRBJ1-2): EAGVTQFPSHSVIEKGQTVTLRCDPISGHDNLYWYRRVMGKEIKFLLHFVKESKQDESGMPNNRFLAERTGGTYSTLKVQPAELEDSGVYFCASSGPGQGNYGYTFGSGTRLTVV.

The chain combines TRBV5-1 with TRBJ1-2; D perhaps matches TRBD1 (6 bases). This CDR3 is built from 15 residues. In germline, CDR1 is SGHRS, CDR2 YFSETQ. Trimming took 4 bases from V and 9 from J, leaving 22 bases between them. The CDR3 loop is CASSPGQDQGQRYTF. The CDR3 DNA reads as TGCGCCAGCAGCCCTGGGCAGGACCAGGGGCAGCGCTACACCTTC.

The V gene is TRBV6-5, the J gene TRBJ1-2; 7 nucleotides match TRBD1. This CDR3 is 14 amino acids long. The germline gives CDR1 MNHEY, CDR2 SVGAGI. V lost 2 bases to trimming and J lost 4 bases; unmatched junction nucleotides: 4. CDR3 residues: CASSYTDRVYGYTF. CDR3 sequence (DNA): TGTGCCAGCAGTTACACCGACAGGGTCTATGGCTACACCTTC.

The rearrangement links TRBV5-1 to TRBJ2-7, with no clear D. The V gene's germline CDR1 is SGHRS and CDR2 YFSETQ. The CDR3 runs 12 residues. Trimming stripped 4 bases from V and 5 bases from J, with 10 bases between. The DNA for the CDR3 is TGCGCCAGCAGCCGCGATGGAAACGAGCAGTACTTC. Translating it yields CASSRDGNEQYF.

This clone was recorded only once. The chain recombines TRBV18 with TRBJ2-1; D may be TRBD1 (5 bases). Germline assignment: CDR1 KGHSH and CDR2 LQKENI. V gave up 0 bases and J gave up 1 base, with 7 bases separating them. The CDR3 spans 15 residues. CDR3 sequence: CASSPPGASYNEQFF. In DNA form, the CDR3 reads TGTGCCAGCTCACCACCAGGGGCGTCCTACAATGAGCAGTTCTTC.

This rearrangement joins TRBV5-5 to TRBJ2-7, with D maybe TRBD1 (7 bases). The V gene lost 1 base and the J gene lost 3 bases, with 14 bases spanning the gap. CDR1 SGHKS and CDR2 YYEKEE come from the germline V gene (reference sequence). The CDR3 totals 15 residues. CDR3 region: CASSLLRDRVYEQYF. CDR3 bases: TGTGCCAGCAGCTTGTTGCGGGACAGAGTCTACGAGCAGTACTTC. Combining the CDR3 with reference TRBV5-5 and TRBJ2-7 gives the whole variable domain DAGVTQSPTHLIKTRGQQVTLRCSPISGHKSVSWYQQVLGQGPQFIFQYYEKEERGRGNFPDRFSARQFPNYSSELNVNALLLGDSALYLCASSLLRDRVYEQYFGPGTRLTVT.

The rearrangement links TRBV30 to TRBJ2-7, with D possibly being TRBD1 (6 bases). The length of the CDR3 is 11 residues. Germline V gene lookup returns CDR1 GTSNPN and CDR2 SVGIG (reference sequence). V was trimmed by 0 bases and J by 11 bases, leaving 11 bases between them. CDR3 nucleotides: TGTGCCTGGAGTGTAGGGGCAGGGGAGTACTTC. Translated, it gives CAWSVGAGEYF.

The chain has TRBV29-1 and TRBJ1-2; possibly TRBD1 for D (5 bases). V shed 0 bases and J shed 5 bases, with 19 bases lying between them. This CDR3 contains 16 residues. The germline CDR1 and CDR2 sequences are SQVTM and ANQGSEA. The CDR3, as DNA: TGCAGCGTTGAAGATTTACCAGGGACCGGGGGGTATGGCTACACCTTC. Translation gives CSVEDLPGTGGYGYTF.

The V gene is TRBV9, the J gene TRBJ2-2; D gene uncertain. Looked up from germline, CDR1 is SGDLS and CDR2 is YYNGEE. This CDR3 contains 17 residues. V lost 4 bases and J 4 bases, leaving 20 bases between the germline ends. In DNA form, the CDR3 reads TGTGCCAGCAGCCTCCTGCCGCAGATTGACACCACCGGGGAGCTGTTTTTT. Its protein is CASSLLPQIDTTGELFF.

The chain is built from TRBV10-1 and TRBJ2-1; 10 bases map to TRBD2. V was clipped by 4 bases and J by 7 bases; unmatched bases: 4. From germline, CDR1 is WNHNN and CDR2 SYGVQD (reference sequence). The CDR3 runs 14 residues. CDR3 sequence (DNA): TGCGCCAGCAGTGCTAGCGGGAGTCGGAATGAGCAGTTCTTC. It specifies CASSASGSRNEQFF.

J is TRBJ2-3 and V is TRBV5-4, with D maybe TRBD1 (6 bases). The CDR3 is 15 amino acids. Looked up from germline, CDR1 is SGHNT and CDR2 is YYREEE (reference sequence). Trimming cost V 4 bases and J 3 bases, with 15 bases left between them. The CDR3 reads CASSPPGQATDTQYF. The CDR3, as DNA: TGTGCCAGCAGCCCTCCGGGACAAGCGACAGATACGCAGTATTTT.

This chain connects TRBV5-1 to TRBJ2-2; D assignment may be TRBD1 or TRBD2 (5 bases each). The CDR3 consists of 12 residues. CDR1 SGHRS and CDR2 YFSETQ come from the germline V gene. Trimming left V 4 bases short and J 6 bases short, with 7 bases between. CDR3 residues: CASSEGPGELFF. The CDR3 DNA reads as TGCGCCAGCAGCGAGGGGCCCGGGGAGCTGTTTTTT. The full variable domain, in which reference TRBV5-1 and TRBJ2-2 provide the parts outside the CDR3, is KAGVTQTPRYLIKTRGQQVTLSCSPISGHRSVSWYQQTPGQGLQFLFEYFSETQRNKGNFPGRFSGRQFSNSRSEMNVSTLELGDSALYLCASSEGPGELFFGEGSRLTVL.

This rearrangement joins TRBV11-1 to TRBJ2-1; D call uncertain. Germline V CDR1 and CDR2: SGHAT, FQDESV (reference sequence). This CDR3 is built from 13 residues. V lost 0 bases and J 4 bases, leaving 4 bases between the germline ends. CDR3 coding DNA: TGTGCCAGCAGCTTAGCCCGATACAATGAGCAGTTCTTC. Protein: CASSLARYNEQFF.

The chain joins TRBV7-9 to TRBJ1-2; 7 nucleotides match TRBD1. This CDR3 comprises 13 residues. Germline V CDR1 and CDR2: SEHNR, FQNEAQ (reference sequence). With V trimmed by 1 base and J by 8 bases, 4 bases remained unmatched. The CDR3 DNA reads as TGTGCCAGCAGCTTAGAGGACAGGAAGGGCTACACCTTC. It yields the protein CASSLEDRKGYTF.

The CDR3 sequence is CSPSADTQYF. The CDR3 DNA sequence: TGCAGCCCGTCCGCAGATACGCAGTATTTT. The chain carries TRBV20-1 and TRBJ2-3; D is uncertain. Looked up from germline, CDR1 is DFQATT and CDR2 is SNEGSKA (reference sequence). CDR3 length equals 10 residues.

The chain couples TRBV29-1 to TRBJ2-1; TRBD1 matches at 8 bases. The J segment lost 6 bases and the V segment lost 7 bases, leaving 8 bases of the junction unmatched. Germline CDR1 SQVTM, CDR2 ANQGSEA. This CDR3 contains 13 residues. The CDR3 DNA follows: TGCAGCGAAATTCAGGGGGCGGGCAATGAGCAGTTCTTC. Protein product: CSEIQGAGNEQFF.

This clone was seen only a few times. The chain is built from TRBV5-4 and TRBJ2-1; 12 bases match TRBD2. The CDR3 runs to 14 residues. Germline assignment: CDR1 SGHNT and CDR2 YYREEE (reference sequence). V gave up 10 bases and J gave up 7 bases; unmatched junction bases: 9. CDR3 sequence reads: CAVLTSGSRNEQFF. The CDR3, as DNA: TGTGCCGTGTTGACTAGCGGGAGTCGAAATGAGCAGTTCTTC. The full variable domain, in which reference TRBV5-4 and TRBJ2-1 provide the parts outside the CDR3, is ETGVTQSPTHLIKTRGQQVTLRCSSQSGHNTVSWYQQALGQGPQFIFQYYREEENGRGNFPPRFSGLQFPNYSSELNVNALELDDSALYLCAVLTSGSRNEQFFGPGTRLTVL.